The source of this T cell receptor beta chain is a study of metastatic and nonmetastatic thyroid tumors. Looking at the study overall: Repertoires from malignant and benign thyroid patients were compared across blood and tumor or nodule tissue. General study findings and limits: Malignant thyroid tumors reportedly exceeded benign nodules significantly in TCR beta diversity, with the difference appearing in blood and tumor.

How the authors handled the data: A distant-metastasis classifier for papillary thyroid cancer was built using CDR3 differences across clinicopathological groups. With MiXCR, TCRdb called clones anew from the PCR reads. TCRdb, not the authors, supplied the V and J calls. The data show 13,000 to 15,000 clones, around 4% seen once. Comments on this clone: Antigen: not known.

The CDR3 has 13 residues. Trimming removed 5 bases from V and 2 bases from J, with 12 bases in between. The germline V gene has CDR1 DFQATT and CDR2 SNEGSKA (reference sequence). Each patient came to thyroid surgery without any prior treatment (of any kind). The sequencing sample was made of tumor tissue. This chain joins TRBV20-1 and TRBJ2-5; D not certain. The clonotype comes from a female donor with papillary thyroid cancer or a benign thyroid nodule (not recorded which). Some clones in this sample may be carry-over from other donors' samples. This chain's CDR3 is CSAPALGQETQYF. CDR3 sequence (DNA): TGCAGTGCTCCTGCCTTGGGACAAGAGACCCAGTACTTC.